A single sample gave rise to the 9 T cell receptor beta chains below, sequenced in a study of OX40 agonist ivuxolimab in advanced cancers. Clones were sequenced by immunoSEQ multiplex PCR, and TCRdb holds only the in-frame ones, with some missing. Among tens of thousands of clones listed, approximately 83% were seen once. Here the sequenced sample was CD4+ or CD8+ T cells sorted from blood, taken in a trial of the OX40 agonist ivuxolimab. The receptors come from an adult with an advanced solid tumor such as melanoma, head and neck, liver or kidney cancer.

The rearrangement links TRBV7-3 to TRBJ2-5; 8 bases fit TRBD2. CDR3 length equals 13 residues. After removal of 5 bases from V and 7 bases from J, the junction contained 6 bases not matched to a gene. Germline values: CDR1 SGHTA, CDR2 FQGTGA. The CDR3 DNA follows: TGTGCCAGCAGCCCCGCGGGAGGCGGGACCCAGTACTTC. This sequence encodes CASSPAGGGTQYF.

The gene calls are TRBV6-1 and TRBJ1-1; no reliable D call. The length of the CDR3 is 14 residues. Trimming took off 1 base at V and 3 bases at J, with 9 bases between the two ends. Germline V gene lookup returns CDR1 MNHNS and CDR2 SASEGT. The CDR3 loop is CASSEGGGYTEAFF. In nucleotides, the CDR3 is TGTGCCAGCAGTGAAGGGGGAGGGTACACTGAAGCTTTCTTT.

In nucleotides, the CDR3 is TGTGCCAGCAGTGATGGGGGCACTGAAGCTTTCTTT. It codes for CASSDGGTEAFF. The gene calls are TRBV6-1 and TRBJ1-1; tentatively, D is TRBD1 (5 bases). The V gene lost 3 bases and the J gene lost 4 bases, with 6 bases spanning the gap. Germline-derived CDR1 and CDR2 are MNHNS and SASEGT. The CDR3 runs 12 residues.

V usage is TRBV5-4 and J usage is TRBJ1-1; D is unresolved. Germline-derived CDR1 and CDR2 are SGHNT and YYREEE (reference sequence). This CDR3 is 12 amino acids long. Deletions cut 4 bases from V and 7 bases from J, with 11 bases between. This CDR3 reads CASSMGRLEAFF. CDR3 in DNA: TGTGCCAGCAGCATGGGGAGACTTGAAGCTTTCTTT. Variable domain in full (rest from reference TRBV5-4 and TRBJ1-1): ETGVTQSPTHLIKTRGQQVTLRCSSQSGHNTVSWYQQALGQGPQFIFQYYREEENGRGNFPPRFSGLQFPNYSSELNVNALELDDSALYLCASSMGRLEAFFGQGTRLTVV.

This clone was observed a single time. The rearrangement links TRBV4-1 to TRBJ1-2; a weak D match, TRBD1 (6 bases). CDR3 length: 16 residues. Germline V CDR1 and CDR2: MGHRA, YSYEKL. V was shortened by 0 bases and J by 5 bases, with 16 bases between the two germline ends. DNA of the CDR3: TGCGCCAGCAGCCAAGATAGGTCGGGACACATTTATGGCTACACCTTC. Protein sequence: CASSQDRSGHIYGYTF.

This chain uses TRBV7-8 with TRBJ1-5; the D gene is possibly TRBD1 (5 bases). Trimming cost V 6 bases and J 6 bases, with 12 bases left between them. Germline V gene lookup returns CDR1 SGHVS and CDR2 FQNEAQ. The CDR3 length is 13 residues. CDR3 nucleotides: TGTGCCAGCAGTTTGGGGCGGGGTCAGCCCCAGCATTTT. Protein sequence: CASSLGRGQPQHF. The full variable domain, in which reference TRBV7-8 and TRBJ1-5 provide the parts outside the CDR3, is GAGVSQSPRYKVAKRGQDVALRCDPISGHVSLFWYQQALGQGPEFLTYFQNEAQLDKSGLPSDRFFAERPEGSVSTLKIQRTQQEDSAVYLCASSLGRGQPQHFGDGTRLSIL.

The genes are TRBV6-1 and TRBJ1-5; D gene unclear. Germline loops: CDR1 MNHNS, CDR2 SASEGT. Trimming shortened V by 1 base and J by 2 bases, and 12 bases separated the two germline ends. The CDR3 length is 16 residues. CDR3 amino acids: CASSEDRLPGNQPQHF. In DNA form, the CDR3 reads TGTGCCAGCAGTGAAGATAGACTCCCCGGCAATCAGCCCCAGCATTTT.

The CDR3, as DNA: TGTGCCAGCAGCCCAGGACAGGGGGGCACAGATACGCAGTATTTT. The encoded protein is CASSPGQGGTDTQYF. The chain couples TRBV11-2 to TRBJ2-3; TRBD1 agrees at 10 bases. Germline lookup yields CDR1 SGHAT and CDR2 FQNNGV. J was trimmed by 1 base and V by 5 bases; bases with no gene match: 3. The CDR3 covers 15 residues. The variable domain in full, completed from reference TRBV11-2 and TRBJ2-3, reads EAGVAQSPRYKIIEKRQSVAFWCNPISGHATLYWYQQILGQGPKLLIQFQNNGVVDDSQLPKDRFSAERLKGVDSTLKIQPAKLEDSAVYLCASSPGQGGTDTQYFGPGTRLTVL.

This CDR3 is CASSSSSSYNEQFF. Written as DNA, the CDR3 is TGTGCCAGTAGTAGTTCGAGCTCCTACAATGAGCAGTTCTTC. The rearrangement links TRBV19 to TRBJ2-1; the D is unclear. The germline CDR1 and CDR2 sequences are LNHDA and SQIVND (reference sequence). CDR3 length equals 14 residues. V lost 4 bases and J 0 bases, leaving 7 bases between the germline ends.